Below, 31 T cell receptor beta chains from the same sample are listed, as sequenced in a study of vaccination and CD4 T cells after COVID-19. The antigens for these receptors are not known. As to treatment: approximately 10-day PBMC culture with coronavirus spike peptide pools or control peptides (ViraFEST assay). One should note that the unexposed donor's CD4+ T cells were collected before the COVID-19 pandemic (2011-2018). The Oncomine TCR Beta short-read assay sequenced DNA from cultured CD4+ T cells. In this case, cultured CD4+ T cells provided the extracted genomic DNA. A single record per CDR3 protein comes from TCRdb applying MiXCR to the PCR reads. The profile shows 9,000 to 9,500 distinct CDR3 sequences, approximately 34% of them singletons. The specimen was CD4+ T cells from blood, cultured in vitro. The receptors come from a human donor in good health.

The sample holds a few counts of this clonotype. This chain uses TRBV12-3 or TRBV12-4 with TRBJ1-5; D remains ambiguous. Trimming took off 3 bases at V and 1 base at J, with 19 bases between the two ends. There are 18 residues in the CDR3. CDR3 residues: CASSLGARSSQSNQPQHF. The CDR3 DNA follows: TGTGCCAGCAGTTTGGGCGCCAGGTCGTCCCAAAGCAATCAGCCCCAGCATTTT.

The V call is TRBV10-3, the J call TRBJ1-5; TRBD1 aligns across 7 bases. CDR1 and CDR2 from the germline V gene are ENHRY and SYGVKD. CDR3 length: 13 amino acids. The V gene end was trimmed by 9 bases and the J gene end by 0 bases; junction bases not matched to a gene: 2. In DNA form, the CDR3 reads TGTGCCATTGGGACAGATAGCAATCAGCCCCAGCATTTT. Translation: CAIGTDSNQPQHF.

The gene calls are TRBV29-1 and TRBJ2-1; perhaps TRBD1 as D (5 bases). The V gene lost 6 bases and the J gene lost 5 bases, with 17 bases spanning the gap. Germline V gene lookup returns CDR1 SQVTM and CDR2 ANQGSEA. The CDR3 contains 14 residues. CDR3 sequence: CSVPRGDYNNEQFF. The DNA of the CDR3 is TGCAGCGTCCCTAGGGGCGATTACAACAATGAGCAGTTCTTC.

The chain carries TRBV6-5 and TRBJ2-5; D might be TRBD1 or TRBD2, each matching 5 bases. V was clipped by 0 bases and J by 5 bases, with 10 bases between them. The V gene's germline CDR1 is MNHEY and CDR2 SVGAGI. The CDR3 sequence is 14 residues long. CDR3 residues: CASSYSIGEETQYF. The CDR3 DNA reads as TGTGCCAGCAGTTACTCCATAGGGGAGGAGACCCAGTACTTC.

The J gene is TRBJ2-7, the V gene TRBV6-1; TRBD1 aligns across 7 bases. Germline CDR1 reads MNHNS; CDR2 reads SASEGT. V trimming: 6 bases; J trimming: 2 bases; junction bases outside the gene matches: 7. CDR3 length: 14 residues. The CDR3 protein is CASSPPGQPYEQYF. The CDR3 nucleotides read TGTGCCAGCAGCCCCCCGGGACAGCCCTACGAGCAGTACTTC.

The J gene is TRBJ1-2, the V gene TRBV14; 12 nucleotides match TRBD1. The CDR3 is made up of 17 amino acids. Germline loops: CDR1 SGHDN, CDR2 FVKESK. With V trimmed by 4 bases and J by 2 bases, 8 bases remained unmatched. The DNA for the CDR3 is TGTGCCAGCAGCCGGTTCCCGGGACAGGGGGCCAACTATGGCTACACCTTC. Encoded protein: CASSRFPGQGANYGYTF.

The chain joins TRBV5-1 to TRBJ2-7; TRBD1 aligns across 9 bases. The germline V gene encodes CDR1 SGHRS and CDR2 YFSETQ. V gave up 4 bases and J gave up 0 bases; unmatched junction bases: 11. This CDR3 has 17 amino acids. The CDR3 loop reads CASSPGTGQESSYEQYF. The CDR3 DNA reads as TGCGCCAGCAGCCCCGGGACAGGGCAGGAGAGCTCCTACGAGCAGTACTTC.

The chain links TRBV20-1 to TRBJ2-1; D gene unclear. Germline V CDR1 and CDR2: DFQATT, SNEGSKA (reference sequence). Trimming left V 1 base short and J 7 bases short, with 5 bases between. The CDR3 consists of 11 residues. In DNA form, the CDR3 reads TGCAGTGCTAGAGTTCCAAATGAGCAGTTCTTC. Translated: CSARVPNEQFF.

This clonotype showed up just a few times. This chain links TRBV5-6 with TRBJ2-7, with D tentatively TRBD2 (6 bases). V shed 6 bases and J shed 4 bases, with 17 bases lying between them. The CDR3 runs 14 residues. Germline loops: CDR1 SGHDT, CDR2 YYEEEE. The CDR3 reads CASKGMGGAYEQYF. CDR3 DNA: TGTGCCAGCAAGGGTATGGGAGGAGCGTACGAGCAGTACTTC.

The chain employs TRBV20-1 and TRBJ2-7, with TRBD2 identical over 11 bases. After removal of 0 bases from V and 3 bases from J, the junction contained 4 bases not matched to a gene. The CDR3 is 15 residues long. Germline values: CDR1 DFQATT, CDR2 SNEGSKA (reference sequence). CDR3 loop: CSARDASGRNYEQYF. CDR3 sequence (DNA): TGCAGTGCTAGAGACGCTAGCGGGAGGAACTACGAGCAGTACTTC.

V usage is TRBV18 and J usage is TRBJ1-6, with TRBD1 matching 12 bases. This CDR3 is 19 amino acids long. V was pared by 4 bases and J by 5 bases, with 12 bases of the junction left unmatched. Germline loops: CDR1 KGHSH, CDR2 LQKENI. The CDR3: CASSLLNRDRGPHNSPLHF. The CDR3 DNA reads as TGTGCCAGCTCACTTCTTAACCGGGACAGGGGGCCGCATAATTCACCCCTCCACTTT. The whole variable domain, filled in from reference TRBV18 and TRBJ1-6, reads NAGVMQNPRHLVRRRGQEARLRCSPMKGHSHVYWYRQLPEEGLKFMVYLQKENIIDESGMPKERFSAEFPKEGPSILRIQQVVRGDSAAYFCASSLLNRDRGPHNSPLHFGNGTRLTVT.

This clonotype has only a few counts. The chain uses TRBV30 and TRBJ1-6; 7 nucleotides agree with TRBD1. The length of the CDR3 is 13 residues. The J segment lost 7 bases and the V segment lost 5 bases, leaving 5 bases of the junction unmatched. CDR1 is GTSNPN, CDR2 SVGIG, per germline (reference sequence). This chain's CDR3 is CAWVGQWNSPLHF. The CDR3 bases are TGTGCCTGGGTGGGACAGTGGAATTCACCCCTCCACTTT. The entire variable domain, with the rest obtained from reference TRBV30 and TRBJ1-6, is as follows: SQTIHQWPATLVQPVGSPLSLECTVEGTSNPNLYWYRQAAGRGLQLLFYSVGIGQISSEVPQNLSASRPQDRQFILSSKKLLLSDSGFYLCAWVGQWNSPLHFGNGTRLTVT.

This clonotype was counted between two and nine times. The chain carries TRBV7-6 and TRBJ2-5; unclear D gene. CDR3 size: 11 residues. Looked up from germline, CDR1 is SGHVS and CDR2 is FNYEAQ. V was pared by 4 bases and J by 5 bases, with 5 bases between. The CDR3 here is CASSSEETQYF. In nucleotides, the CDR3 is TGTGCCAGCAGCTCCGAGGAGACCCAGTACTTC.

The V and J genes are TRBV6-2 or TRBV6-3 and TRBJ1-3; D is unresolved. CDR3 length: 16 residues. Trimming stripped 7 bases from V and 0 bases from J, with 16 bases between. CDR1 and CDR2 (germline): MNHEY, SVGEGT. CDR3 nucleotides: TGTGCCAGCACCCTCACGTGGGGAAGCTCTGGAAACACCATATATTTT. Translating it yields CASTLTWGSSGNTIYF.

The chain couples TRBV19 to TRBJ1-2, with D possibly matching TRBD1 (6 bases). CDR1 and CDR2 (germline): LNHDA, SQIVND (reference sequence). Trimming removed 2 bases from V and 5 bases from J, with 15 bases in between. The CDR3 has 15 residues. The CDR3 sequence is CASSIPGTPLYGYTF. In DNA form, the CDR3 reads TGTGCCAGTAGTATACCCGGGACACCTCTGTATGGCTACACCTTC.

The chain recombines TRBV24-1 with TRBJ1-1, with a possible D match to TRBD1 (5 bases). This CDR3 comprises 15 residues. Trimming shortened V by 7 bases and J by 2 bases, and 16 bases separated the two germline ends. Germline V gene data show CDR1 as KGHDR and CDR2 as SFDVKD. The CDR3 loop is CATRGRGGANTEAFF. As DNA, the CDR3 is TGTGCCACCAGGGGGAGGGGTGGAGCAAACACTGAAGCTTTCTTT.

This clonotype has more than one count but fewer than ten. The chain recombines TRBV11-2 with TRBJ1-1; TRBD1 agrees at 9 bases. Germline lookup yields CDR1 SGHAT and CDR2 FQNNGV. The CDR3 covers 14 residues. V lost 6 bases to trimming and J lost 5 bases; unmatched junction nucleotides: 7. The DNA of the CDR3 is TGTGCCAGCAGAAATACAGGGGGCAGAACTGAAGCTTTCTTT. This translates into CASRNTGGRTEAFF.

CDR3 sequence: CASSSGSGRATYEQYF. DNA of the CDR3: TGTGCCAGCAGCTCAGGTAGCGGGAGGGCTACCTACGAGCAGTACTTC. The chain uses TRBV7-9 and TRBJ2-7; 11 bases agree with TRBD2. This CDR3 has 16 residues. The trim removed 4 bases at V and 2 bases at J, leaving 7 bases unmatched. Germline loops: CDR1 SEHNR, CDR2 FQNEAQ (reference sequence).

Only a few counts were recorded for this clonotype. This rearrangement joins TRBV2 to TRBJ1-5, with no clear D. Germline V gene data show CDR1 as SNHLY and CDR2 as FYNNEI. V was trimmed by 7 bases and J by 6 bases, leaving 13 bases between them. The CDR3 is 13 amino acids. The CDR3 DNA is TGTGCCAGCATTGCCACCCGAGGTCAGCCCCAGCATTTT. Translation: CASIATRGQPQHF. Full variable domain (remainder filled in from reference TRBV2 and TRBJ1-5): EPEVTQTPSHQVTQMGQEVILRCVPISNHLYFYWYRQILGQKVEFLVSFYNNEISEKSEIFDDQFSVERPDGSNFTLKIRSTKLEDSAMYFCASIATRGQPQHFGDGTRLSIL.

In its sample, this clonotype is medium-sized. CDR3 DNA sequence: TGTGCCACCTCGCCTAGGACTGAAGCTTTCTTT. It translates to CATSPRTEAFF. J is TRBJ1-1 and V is TRBV6-2 or TRBV6-3; no clear D. The CDR3 is 11 amino acids. The germline V gene has CDR1 MNHEY and CDR2 SVGEGT. With 10 bases removed from V and 5 bases from J, the gap between germline ends came to 11 bases.

The CDR3 reads CASGRDPNTEQYF. CDR3 bases: TGTGCCAGCGGCCGGGACCCCAATACCGAGCAGTACTTC. This chain links TRBV5-4 with TRBJ2-7; D might be TRBD1 or TRBD2, each matching 5 bases. V lost 7 bases, J lost 6 bases, and 17 bases lay in between. This CDR3 spans 13 amino acids. Germline values: CDR1 SGHNT, CDR2 YYREEE (reference sequence).

This clonotype is labeled medium-sized. This sequence joins TRBV7-8 and TRBJ2-5, with 13 bases identical to TRBD2. The CDR3 is 14 amino acids. The ends lost 2 bases at V and 10 bases at J; junction bases unmatched: 4. Germline CDR1 SGHVS, CDR2 FQNEAQ. DNA of the CDR3: TGTGCCAGCAGCTTACGGACTAGCGGGAGCGACCAGTACTTC. This gives the protein CASSLRTSGSDQYF.

The CDR3: CASRPTVAGANVLTF. The CDR3 DNA follows: TGTGCCAGTAGGCCCACAGTCGCCGGGGCCAACGTCCTGACTTTC. The chain links TRBV19 to TRBJ2-6; D unresolved. The ends were cut back, 6 bases at V and 4 bases at J, with 13 bases in the middle. The CDR3 has 15 residues. Per germline, CDR1 LNHDA and CDR2 SQIVND (reference sequence).

CDR3 region: CASSLGFSGRLSSYNEQFF. As DNA, the CDR3 is TGTGCCAGCAGCTTAGGATTTAGCGGGAGGCTAAGCTCCTACAATGAGCAGTTCTTC. J is TRBJ2-1 and V is TRBV7-9; TRBD2 matches at 10 bases. Germline V CDR1 and CDR2: SEHNR, FQNEAQ (reference sequence). Losses at the gene ends were 1 base for V and 0 bases for J; bases not matched to a gene: 9. CDR3 size: 19 residues.

The V and J genes are TRBV4-1 and TRBJ2-1; 15 bases map to TRBD2. The trim removed 0 bases at V and 6 bases at J, leaving 9 bases unmatched. Looked up from germline, CDR1 is MGHRA and CDR2 is YSYEKL. This CDR3 region has 19 residues. The CDR3 coding sequence is TGCGCCAGCAGCCAAGATCCCGGACTAGCGGGAGGGCCTAGCAATGAGCAGTTCTTC. Protein sequence: CASSQDPGLAGGPSNEQFF.

This rearrangement joins TRBV15 to TRBJ2-2; D is perhaps TRBD1 or TRBD2 (5 bases each). The CDR3 runs to 14 residues. Trimming left V 8 bases short and J 4 bases short, with 14 bases between. Germline V CDR1 and CDR2: LNHNV, YYDKDF (reference sequence). The CDR3 is CATSYQRGTGELFF. The CDR3 coding sequence is TGTGCCACCTCCTATCAGAGGGGCACCGGGGAGCTGTTTTTT.

The V gene is TRBV28, the J gene TRBJ2-7, with a weak D call TRBD1 (5 bases). The germline gives CDR1 MDHEN, CDR2 SYDVKM. V dropped 2 bases and J dropped 0 bases, with 11 bases sitting between them. The CDR3 is 15 residues long. The chain's CDR3 is CASSLGAASSYEQYF. The DNA for the CDR3 is TGTGCCAGCAGTTTAGGGGCGGCTAGCTCCTACGAGCAGTACTTC.

J is TRBJ2-2 and V is TRBV7-3, with unresolved D. CDR1 and CDR2 (germline): SGHTA, FQGTGA. The CDR3 contains 13 residues. Deletions cut 2 bases from V and 4 bases from J, with 5 bases between. This chain's CDR3 is CASSLAATGELFF. The CDR3 region has the DNA TGTGCCAGCAGCTTAGCTGCCACCGGGGAGCTGTTTTTT.

The rearrangement links TRBV6-1 to TRBJ2-6; D unresolved. The germline V gene has CDR1 MNHNS and CDR2 SASEGT. Trimming shortened V by 2 bases and J by 0 bases, and 8 bases separated the two germline ends. The CDR3 totals 16 residues. The CDR3 protein is CASSESRASGANVLTF. In DNA form, the CDR3 reads TGTGCCAGCAGTGAATCCCGGGCCTCTGGGGCCAACGTCCTGACTTTC.

This chain links TRBV18 with TRBJ2-3, with D uncertain. Per germline, CDR1 KGHSH and CDR2 LQKENI. There are 11 residues in the CDR3. V lost 6 bases and J 4 bases, leaving 5 bases between the germline ends. The CDR3 bases are TGTGCCAGCTCGCTGTCAGATACGCAGTATTTT. This gives the protein CASSLSDTQYF.

The chain has TRBV20-1 and TRBJ2-2; 13 nucleotides match TRBD2. The CDR3 is 14 amino acids. Trimming took 6 bases from V and 7 from J; bases not matched to a gene: 5. Germline CDR1 is DFQATT and CDR2 is SNEGSKA (reference sequence). The DNA for the CDR3 is TGCAGTGCACGGACTAGCGGGAGTTACGGGGAGCTGTTTTTT. Encoded protein: CSARTSGSYGELFF.